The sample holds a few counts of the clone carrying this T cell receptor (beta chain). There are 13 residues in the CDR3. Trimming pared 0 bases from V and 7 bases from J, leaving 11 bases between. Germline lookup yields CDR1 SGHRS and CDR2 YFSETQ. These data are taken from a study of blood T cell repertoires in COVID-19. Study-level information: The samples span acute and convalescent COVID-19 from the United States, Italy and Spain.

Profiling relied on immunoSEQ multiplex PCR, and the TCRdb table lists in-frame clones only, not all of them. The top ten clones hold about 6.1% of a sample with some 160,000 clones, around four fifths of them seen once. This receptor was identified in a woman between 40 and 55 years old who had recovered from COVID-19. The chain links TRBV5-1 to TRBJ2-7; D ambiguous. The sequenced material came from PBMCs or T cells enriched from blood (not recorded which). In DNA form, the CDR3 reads TGCGCCAGCAGCTTGGGTTACACGGAGGAGCAGTACTTC. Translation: CASSLGYTEEQYF.